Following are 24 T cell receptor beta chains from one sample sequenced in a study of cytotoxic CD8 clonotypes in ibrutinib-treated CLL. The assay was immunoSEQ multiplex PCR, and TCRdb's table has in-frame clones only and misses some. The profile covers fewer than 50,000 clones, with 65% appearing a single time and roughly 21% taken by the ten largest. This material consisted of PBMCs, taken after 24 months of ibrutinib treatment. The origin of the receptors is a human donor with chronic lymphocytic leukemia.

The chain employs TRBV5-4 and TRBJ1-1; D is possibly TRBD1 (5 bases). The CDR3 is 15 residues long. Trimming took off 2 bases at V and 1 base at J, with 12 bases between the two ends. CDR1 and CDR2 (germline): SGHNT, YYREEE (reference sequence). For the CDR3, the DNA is TGTGCCAGCAGCTTCTTTCAGGGCCAGAACACTGAAGCTTTCTTT. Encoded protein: CASSFFQGQNTEAFF.

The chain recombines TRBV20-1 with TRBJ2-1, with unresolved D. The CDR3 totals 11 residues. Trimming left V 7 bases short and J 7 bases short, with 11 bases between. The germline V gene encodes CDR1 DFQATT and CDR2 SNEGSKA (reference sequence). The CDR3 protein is CSVKVLNEQFF. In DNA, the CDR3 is TGCAGTGTTAAGGTACTAAATGAGCAGTTCTTC.

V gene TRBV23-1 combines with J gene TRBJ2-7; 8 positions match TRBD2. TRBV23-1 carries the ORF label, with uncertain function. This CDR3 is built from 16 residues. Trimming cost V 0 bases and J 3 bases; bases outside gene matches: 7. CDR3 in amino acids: CASSQSSGTRGYEQYF. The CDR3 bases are TGCGCCAGCAGTCAATCCTCGGGGACTAGGGGCTACGAGCAGTACTTC.

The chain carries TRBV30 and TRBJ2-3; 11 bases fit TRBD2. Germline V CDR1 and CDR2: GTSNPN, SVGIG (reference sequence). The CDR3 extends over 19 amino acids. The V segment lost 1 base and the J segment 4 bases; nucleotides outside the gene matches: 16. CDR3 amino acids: CAWSAGQGPVAGGSDTQYF. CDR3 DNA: TGTGCCTGGAGTGCCGGACAGGGCCCAGTAGCGGGAGGGTCAGATACGCAGTATTTT.

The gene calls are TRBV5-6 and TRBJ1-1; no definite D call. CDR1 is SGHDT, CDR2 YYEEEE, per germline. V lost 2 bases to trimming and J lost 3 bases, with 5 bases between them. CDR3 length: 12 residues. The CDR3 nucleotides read TGTGCCAGCAGCTTTGGGGACACTGAAGCTTTCTTT. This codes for CASSFGDTEAFF.

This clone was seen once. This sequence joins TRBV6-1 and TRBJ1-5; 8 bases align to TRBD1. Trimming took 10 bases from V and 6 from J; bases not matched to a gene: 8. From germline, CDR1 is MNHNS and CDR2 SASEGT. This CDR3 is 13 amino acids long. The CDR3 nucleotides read TGTGCCACCCTTTACAGGGGGGGTCAGCCCCAGCATTTT. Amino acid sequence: CATLYRGGQPQHF.

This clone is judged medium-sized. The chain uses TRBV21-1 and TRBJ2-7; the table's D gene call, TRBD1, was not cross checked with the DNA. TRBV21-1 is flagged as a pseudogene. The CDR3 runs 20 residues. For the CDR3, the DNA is TGTGCCAGCAGCTCCTACTATATGGCAGGGGGCGCGCAGGGCAACTACGAGCAGTACTTC. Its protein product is CASSSYYMAGGAQGNYEQYF.

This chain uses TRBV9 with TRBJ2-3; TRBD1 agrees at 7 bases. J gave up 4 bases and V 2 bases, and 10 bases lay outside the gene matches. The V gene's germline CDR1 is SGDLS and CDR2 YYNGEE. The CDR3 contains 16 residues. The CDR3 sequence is CASSVSGQARSDTQYF. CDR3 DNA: TGTGCCAGCAGCGTTTCCGGACAGGCACGGTCAGATACGCAGTATTTT. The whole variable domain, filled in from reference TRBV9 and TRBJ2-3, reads DSGVTQTPKHLITATGQRVTLRCSPRSGDLSVYWYQQSLDQGLQFLIQYYNGEERAKGNILERFSAQQFPDLHSELNLSSLELGDSALYFCASSVSGQARSDTQYFGPGTRLTVL.

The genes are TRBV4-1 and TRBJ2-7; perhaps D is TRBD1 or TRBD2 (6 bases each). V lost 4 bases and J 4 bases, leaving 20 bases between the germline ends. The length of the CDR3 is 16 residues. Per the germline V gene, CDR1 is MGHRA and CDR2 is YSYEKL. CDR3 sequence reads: CASSPRDISGVYEQYF. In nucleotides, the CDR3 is TGCGCCAGCAGCCCCCGGGACATTTCGGGGGTTTACGAGCAGTACTTC.

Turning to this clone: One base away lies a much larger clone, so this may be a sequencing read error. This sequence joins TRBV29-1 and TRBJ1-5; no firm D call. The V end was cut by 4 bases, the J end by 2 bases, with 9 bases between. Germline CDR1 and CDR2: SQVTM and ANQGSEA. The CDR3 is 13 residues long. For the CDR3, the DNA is TGCAGCGTTGCGACCTCTGGCAATCAGCCCCAGCATTTT. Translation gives CSVATSGNQPQHF.

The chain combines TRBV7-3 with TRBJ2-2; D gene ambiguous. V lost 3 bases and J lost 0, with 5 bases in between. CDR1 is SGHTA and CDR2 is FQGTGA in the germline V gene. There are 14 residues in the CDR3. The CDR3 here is CASSFEPNTGELFF. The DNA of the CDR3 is TGTGCCAGCAGCTTCGAGCCGAACACCGGGGAGCTGTTTTTT.

In nucleotides, the CDR3 is TGTGCCTGGAGGTCCAGTCCTCGGGACGGATTCACAGATACGCAGTATTTT. This sequence encodes CAWRSSPRDGFTDTQYF. V gene TRBV30 combines with J gene TRBJ2-3; D is tentatively TRBD1 or TRBD2 (5 bases each). The V and J ends lost 3 bases and 2 bases respectively, with 21 bases between them. The CDR3 contains 17 residues. From germline, CDR1 is GTSNPN and CDR2 SVGIG (reference sequence).

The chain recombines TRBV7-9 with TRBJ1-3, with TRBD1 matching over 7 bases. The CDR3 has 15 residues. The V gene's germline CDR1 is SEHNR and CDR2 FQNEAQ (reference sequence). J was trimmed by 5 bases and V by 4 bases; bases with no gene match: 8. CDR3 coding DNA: TGTGCCAGCAGCTCCTTCGACAGGGCACGAAACACCATATATTTT. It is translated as CASSSFDRARNTIYF.

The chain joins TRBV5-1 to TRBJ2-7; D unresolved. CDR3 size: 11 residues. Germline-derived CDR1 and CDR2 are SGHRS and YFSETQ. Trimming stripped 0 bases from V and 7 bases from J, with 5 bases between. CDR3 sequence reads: CASSLEGEQYF. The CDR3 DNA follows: TGCGCCAGCAGCTTGGAAGGGGAGCAGTACTTC.

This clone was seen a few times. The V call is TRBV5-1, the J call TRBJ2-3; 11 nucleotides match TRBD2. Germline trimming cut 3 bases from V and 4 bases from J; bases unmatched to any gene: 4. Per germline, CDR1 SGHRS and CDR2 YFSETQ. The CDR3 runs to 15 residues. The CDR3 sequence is CASSSLAGGSDTQYF. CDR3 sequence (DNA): TGCGCCAGCAGCTCCCTAGCGGGAGGTTCAGATACGCAGTATTTT.

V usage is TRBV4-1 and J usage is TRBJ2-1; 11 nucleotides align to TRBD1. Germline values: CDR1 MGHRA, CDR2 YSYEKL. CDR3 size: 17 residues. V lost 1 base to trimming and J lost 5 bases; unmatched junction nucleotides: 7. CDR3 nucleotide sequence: TGCGCCAGCAGCCAAGTCCTGGACAGGGGGCAGGACAATGAGCAGTTCTTC. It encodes CASSQVLDRGQDNEQFF.

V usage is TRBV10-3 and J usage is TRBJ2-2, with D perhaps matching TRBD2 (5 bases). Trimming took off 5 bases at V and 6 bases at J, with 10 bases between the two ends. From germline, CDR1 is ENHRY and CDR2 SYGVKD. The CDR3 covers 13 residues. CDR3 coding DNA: TGTGCCATCAGTTCACTAGAAGCCGGGGAGCTGTTTTTT. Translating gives CAISSLEAGELFF.

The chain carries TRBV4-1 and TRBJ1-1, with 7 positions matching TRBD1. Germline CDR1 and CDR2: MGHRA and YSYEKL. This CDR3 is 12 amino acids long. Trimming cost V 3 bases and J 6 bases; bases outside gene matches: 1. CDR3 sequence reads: CASSHTGAEAFF. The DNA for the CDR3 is TGCGCCAGCAGCCACACAGGGGCTGAAGCTTTCTTT.

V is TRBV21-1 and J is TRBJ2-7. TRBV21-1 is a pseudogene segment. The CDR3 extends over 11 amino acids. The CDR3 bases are TGTGCCAGCAGCGGGAACTACGAGCAGTACTTC. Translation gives CASSGNYEQYF.

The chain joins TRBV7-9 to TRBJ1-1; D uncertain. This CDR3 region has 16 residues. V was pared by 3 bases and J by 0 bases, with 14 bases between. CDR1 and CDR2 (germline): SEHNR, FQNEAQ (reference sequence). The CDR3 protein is CASSFDRQLMNTEAFF. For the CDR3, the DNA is TGTGCCAGCAGCTTCGACCGGCAGCTCATGAACACTGAAGCTTTCTTT.

CDR3 amino acids: CASSTSMGSGNTIYF. In nucleotides, the CDR3 is TGTGCCAGTAGTACCTCGATGGGATCTGGAAACACCATATATTTT. This chain links TRBV19 with TRBJ1-3; D gene uncertain. The CDR3 sequence is 15 residues long. CDR1 and CDR2 (germline): LNHDA, SQIVND (reference sequence). The germline V and J ends were trimmed by 4 bases and 1 base, with 11 bases remaining between them.

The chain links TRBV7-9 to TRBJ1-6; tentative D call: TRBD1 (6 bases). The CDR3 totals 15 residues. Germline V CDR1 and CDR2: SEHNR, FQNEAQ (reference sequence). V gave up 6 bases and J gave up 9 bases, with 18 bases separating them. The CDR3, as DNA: TGTGCCAGCAGTGGAAGTAGGGGGGCGCGTTCACCCCTCCACTTT. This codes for CASSGSRGARSPLHF.

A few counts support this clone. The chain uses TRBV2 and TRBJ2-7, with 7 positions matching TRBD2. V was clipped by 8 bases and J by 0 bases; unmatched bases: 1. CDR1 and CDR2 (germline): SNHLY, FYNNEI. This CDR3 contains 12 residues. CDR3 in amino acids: CASQRDSYEQYF. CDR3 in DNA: TGTGCCAGCCAGCGGGACTCCTACGAGCAGTACTTC.

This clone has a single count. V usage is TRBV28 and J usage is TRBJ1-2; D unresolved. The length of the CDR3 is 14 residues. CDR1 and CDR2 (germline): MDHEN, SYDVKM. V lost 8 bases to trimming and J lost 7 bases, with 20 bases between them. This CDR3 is CASGNGFGNSGYTF. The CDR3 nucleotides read TGTGCCAGCGGGAACGGCTTCGGGAATTCTGGCTACACCTTC.